The sequence of this TCR beta chain was determined in a study of cytomegalovirus exposure and HLA in healthy donors. Study findings and constraints: Most TCRs appeared rarely, but some public TCRs recurred in many donors. Highest at DRB1 and lowest at HLA-C, TCR association rates differed among HLA loci in a later analysis.

In regard to this clone: Its antigen is undetermined.

V dropped 1 base and J dropped 0 bases, with 9 bases sitting between them. CDR3 size: 15 residues. Germline V gene data show CDR1 as MNHEY and CDR2 as SVGAGI. Primers for the PCR totalled 60 Vbeta and 13 Jbeta. Only in-frame clones appear in the TCRdb table, and some are missing; sequencing was by immunoSEQ multiplex PCR. This sample has 90,000 to 100,000 clones, with over 60% found just once. Samples came from healthy bone marrow donors. Material: PBMCs. This chain uses TRBV6-5 with TRBJ1-1; D is undetermined. This TCR came from a female donor in good health and CMV-seronegative. The chain's CDR3 is CASSYFREMNTEAFF. The CDR3, as DNA: TGTGCCAGCAGTTACTTTCGAGAGATGAACACTGAAGCTTTCTTT.